Listed below are T cell receptor beta chains from one sample, sequenced in a study of blood T cells in healthy people across ages. TCRdb fed the 5' RACE reads into MiXCR, producing one record per CDR3 protein. This sample has 1.5 million to 2 million distinct CDR3 sequences, with around 35% found just once. Source material: blood. These receptors all stem from a woman aged 25 to 39 in good health. Each CDR3 is given with its conserved first and last residue.

v_gene	j_gene	CDR3aa
TRBV7-8	TRBJ2-1	CASSLTQGADEQFF
TRBV3-1	TRBJ2-4	CASSSDRAEYF
TRBV10-3	TRBJ2-5	CAISEMRGGQETQYF
TRBV6-2/TRBV6-3	TRBJ2-3	CASSYTASGGVYTDTQYF
TRBV28	TRBJ1-5	CASSPYRGRGNQPQHF
TRBV7-8	TRBJ2-2	CASSTRTSGGLRELFF
TRBV5-1	TRBJ2-1	CASSFSGSSYEQFF
TRBV4-1	TRBJ1-4	CASSQTGTGPRTNEKLFF
TRBV6-1	TRBJ2-3	CASESRGLTDTQYF
TRBV3-1	TRBJ2-3	CASSLYLAGGPTDTQYF
TRBV7-7	TRBJ2-5	CASSPQGGFQETQYF
TRBV20-1	TRBJ2-7	CSARGIRDRYGFRPYEQYF
TRBV5-1	TRBJ2-1	CASNLEGGSYNEQFF
TRBV20-1	-	CSQGGVYEQYF
TRBV6-2/TRBV6-3	TRBJ2-1	CASSDLSSEQFF
TRBV6-2/TRBV6-3	TRBJ1-2	CASSYPGSLGDYGYTF
TRBV4-1	TRBJ1-5	CASSQVSKTGGAYQPQHF